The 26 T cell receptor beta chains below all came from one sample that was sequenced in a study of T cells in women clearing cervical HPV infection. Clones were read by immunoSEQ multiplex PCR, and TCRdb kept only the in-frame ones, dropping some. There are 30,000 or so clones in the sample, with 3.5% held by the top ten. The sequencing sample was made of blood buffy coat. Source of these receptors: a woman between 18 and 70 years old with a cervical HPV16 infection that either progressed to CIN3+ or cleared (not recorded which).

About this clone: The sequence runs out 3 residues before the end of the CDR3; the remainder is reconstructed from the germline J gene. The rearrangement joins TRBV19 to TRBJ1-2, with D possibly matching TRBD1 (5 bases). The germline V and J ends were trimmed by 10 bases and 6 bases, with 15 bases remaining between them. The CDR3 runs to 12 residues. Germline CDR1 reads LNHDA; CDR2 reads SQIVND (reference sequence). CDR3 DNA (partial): TGTGCCACCCTCACGGGGGGGAATGGC. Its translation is CATLTGGNG. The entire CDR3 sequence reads CATLTGGNGYTF.

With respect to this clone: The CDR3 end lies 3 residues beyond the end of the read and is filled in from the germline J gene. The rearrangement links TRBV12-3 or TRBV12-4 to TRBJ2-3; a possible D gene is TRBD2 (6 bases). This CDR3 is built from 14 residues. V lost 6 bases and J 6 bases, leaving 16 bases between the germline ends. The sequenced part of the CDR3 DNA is TGTGCCAGCAGACGGGACGGGGGTGGGGATACG. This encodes CASRRDGGGDT. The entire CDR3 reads CASRRDGGGDTQYF.

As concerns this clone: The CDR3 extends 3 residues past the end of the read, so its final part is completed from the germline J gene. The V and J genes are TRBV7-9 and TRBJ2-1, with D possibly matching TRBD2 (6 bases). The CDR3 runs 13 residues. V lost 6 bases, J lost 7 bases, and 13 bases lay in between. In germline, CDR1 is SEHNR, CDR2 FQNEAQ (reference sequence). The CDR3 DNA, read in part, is TGTGCCAGCAGGCAATCCGGGGGAAATGAG. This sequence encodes CASRQSGGNE. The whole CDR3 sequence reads CASRQSGGNEQFF.

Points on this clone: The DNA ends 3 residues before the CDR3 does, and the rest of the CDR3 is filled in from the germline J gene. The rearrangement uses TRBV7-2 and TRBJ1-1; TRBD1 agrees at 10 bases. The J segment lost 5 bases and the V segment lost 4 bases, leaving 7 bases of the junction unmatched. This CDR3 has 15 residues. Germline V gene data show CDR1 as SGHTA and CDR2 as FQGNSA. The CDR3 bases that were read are TGTGCCAGCAGCTCCTGGGACAGGGGAAATACTGAA. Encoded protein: CASSSWDRGNTE. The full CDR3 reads CASSSWDRGNTEAFF.

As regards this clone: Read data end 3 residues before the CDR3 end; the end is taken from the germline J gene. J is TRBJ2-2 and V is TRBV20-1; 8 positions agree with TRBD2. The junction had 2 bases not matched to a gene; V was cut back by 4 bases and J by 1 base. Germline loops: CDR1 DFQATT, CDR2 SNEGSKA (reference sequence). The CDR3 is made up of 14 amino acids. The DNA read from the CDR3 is TGCAGTGCTATGAGCGGGGGGAACACCGGGGAG. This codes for CSAMSGGNTGE. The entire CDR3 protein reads CSAMSGGNTGELFF.

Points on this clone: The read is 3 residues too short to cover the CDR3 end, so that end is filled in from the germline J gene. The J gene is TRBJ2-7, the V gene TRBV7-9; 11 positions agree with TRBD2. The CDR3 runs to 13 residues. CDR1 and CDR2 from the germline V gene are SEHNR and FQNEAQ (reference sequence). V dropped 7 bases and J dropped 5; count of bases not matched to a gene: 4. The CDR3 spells CASTLAGVDEQYF. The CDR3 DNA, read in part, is TGTGCCAGCACACTAGCGGGAGTTGACGAG.

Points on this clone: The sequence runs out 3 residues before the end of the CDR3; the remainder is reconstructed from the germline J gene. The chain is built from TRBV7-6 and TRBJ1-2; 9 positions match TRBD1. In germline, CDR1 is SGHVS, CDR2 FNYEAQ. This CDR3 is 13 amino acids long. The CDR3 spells CASSAGTGSDYTF. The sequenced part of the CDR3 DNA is TGTGCCAGCAGTGCCGGGACAGGGAGCGAC.

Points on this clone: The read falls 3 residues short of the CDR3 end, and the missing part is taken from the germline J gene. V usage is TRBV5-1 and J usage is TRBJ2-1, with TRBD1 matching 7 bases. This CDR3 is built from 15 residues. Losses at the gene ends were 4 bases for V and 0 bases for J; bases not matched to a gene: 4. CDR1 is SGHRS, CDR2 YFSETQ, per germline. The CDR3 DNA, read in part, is TGCGCCAGCAGCGTTTCAGGGGGCTCCTACAATGAG. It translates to CASSVSGGSYNE. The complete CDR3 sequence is CASSVSGGSYNEQFF.

The sequenced CDR3 bases are TGCAGCGTTGAAGATAAAGGGTCCGGTGAA. It codes for CSVEDKGSGE. From start to end, the CDR3 is CSVEDKGSGEAFF. The chain couples TRBV29-1 to TRBJ1-1; D unresolved. Read data end 3 residues before the CDR3 end; the end is taken from the germline J gene. The CDR3 is 13 amino acids. The germline V gene has CDR1 SQVTM and CDR2 ANQGSEA. V was pared by 0 bases and J by 7 bases, with 12 bases between. The entire variable domain, with the rest obtained from reference TRBV29-1 and TRBJ1-1, is as follows: SAVISQKPSRDICQRGTSLTIQCQVDSQVTMMFWYRQQPGQSLTLIATANQGSEATYESGFVIDKFPISRPNLTFSTLTVSNMSPEDSSIYLCSVEDKGSGEAFFGQGTRLTVV.

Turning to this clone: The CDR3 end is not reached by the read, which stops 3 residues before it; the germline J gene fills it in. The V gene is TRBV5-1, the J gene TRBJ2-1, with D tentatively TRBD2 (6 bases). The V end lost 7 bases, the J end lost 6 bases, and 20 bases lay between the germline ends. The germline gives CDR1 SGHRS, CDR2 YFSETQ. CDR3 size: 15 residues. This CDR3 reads CASAEAGTQINEQFF. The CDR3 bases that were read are TGCGCCAGCGCTGAGGCCGGGACTCAGATCAATGAG.

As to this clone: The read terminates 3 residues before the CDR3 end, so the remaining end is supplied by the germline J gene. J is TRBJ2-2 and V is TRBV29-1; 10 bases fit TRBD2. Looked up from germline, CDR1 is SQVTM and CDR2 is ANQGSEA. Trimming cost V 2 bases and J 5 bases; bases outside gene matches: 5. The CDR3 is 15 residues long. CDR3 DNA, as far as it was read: TGCAGCGTTGAATATCGGACTAGCGGTACCGGGGAG. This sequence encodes CSVEYRTSGTGE. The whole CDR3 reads CSVEYRTSGTGELFF.

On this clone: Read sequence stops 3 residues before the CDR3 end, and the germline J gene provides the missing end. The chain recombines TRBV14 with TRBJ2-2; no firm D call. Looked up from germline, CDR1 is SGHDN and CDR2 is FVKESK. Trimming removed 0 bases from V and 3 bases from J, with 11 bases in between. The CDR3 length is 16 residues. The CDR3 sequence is CASSQDLAAYTGELFF. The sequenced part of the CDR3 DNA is TGTGCCAGCAGCCAAGATTTAGCAGCATACACCGGGGAG.

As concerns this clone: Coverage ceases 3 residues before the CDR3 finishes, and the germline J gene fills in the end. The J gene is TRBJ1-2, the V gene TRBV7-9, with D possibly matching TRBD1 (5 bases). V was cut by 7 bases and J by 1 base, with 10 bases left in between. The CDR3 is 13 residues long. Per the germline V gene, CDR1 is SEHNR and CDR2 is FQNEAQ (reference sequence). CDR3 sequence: CASTKGVNYGYTF. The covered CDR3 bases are TGTGCCAGCACCAAAGGGGTTAACTATGGC.

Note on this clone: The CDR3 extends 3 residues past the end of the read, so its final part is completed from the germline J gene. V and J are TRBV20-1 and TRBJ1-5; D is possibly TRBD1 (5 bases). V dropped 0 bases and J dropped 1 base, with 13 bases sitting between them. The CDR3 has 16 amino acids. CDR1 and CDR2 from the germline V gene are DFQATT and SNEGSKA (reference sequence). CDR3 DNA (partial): TGCAGTGCTAGAGATGGAGGGGCTTGGAGCAATCAGCCC. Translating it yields CSARDGGAWSNQP. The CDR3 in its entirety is CSARDGGAWSNQPQHF.

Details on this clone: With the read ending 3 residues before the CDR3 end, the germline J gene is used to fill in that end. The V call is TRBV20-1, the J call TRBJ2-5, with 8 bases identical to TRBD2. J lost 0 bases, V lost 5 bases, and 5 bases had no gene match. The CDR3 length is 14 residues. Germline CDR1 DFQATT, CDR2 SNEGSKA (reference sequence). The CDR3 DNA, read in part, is TGCAGTGCTCCGGGACTAGGGTACCAAGAGACC. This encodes CSAPGLGYQET. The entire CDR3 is CSAPGLGYQETQYF.

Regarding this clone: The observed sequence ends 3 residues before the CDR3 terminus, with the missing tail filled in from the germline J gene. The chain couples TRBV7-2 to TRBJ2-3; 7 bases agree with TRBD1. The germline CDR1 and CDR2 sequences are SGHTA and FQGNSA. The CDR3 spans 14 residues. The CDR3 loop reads CASRAGTAQETQYF. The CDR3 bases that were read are TGTGCCAGCAGGGCCGGGACAGCACAAGAGACG.

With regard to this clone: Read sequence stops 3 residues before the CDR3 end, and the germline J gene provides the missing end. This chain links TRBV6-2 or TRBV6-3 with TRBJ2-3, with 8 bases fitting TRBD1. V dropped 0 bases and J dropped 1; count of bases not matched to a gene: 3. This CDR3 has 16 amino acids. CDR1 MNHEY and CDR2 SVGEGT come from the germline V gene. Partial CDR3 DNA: TGTGCCAGCAGTTACTCCGGGGGACAGGGCACAGATACG. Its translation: CASSYSGGQGTDT. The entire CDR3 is CASSYSGGQGTDTQYF.

The DNA read from the CDR3 is TGTGCCAGCAGTTTCGCCCGACTAGCGGGCTACAATGAG. Its translation: CASSFARLAGYNE. From start to end, the CDR3 is CASSFARLAGYNEQFF. This chain joins TRBV6-2 or TRBV6-3 and TRBJ2-1; 10 bases match TRBD2. The read stops 3 residues short of the end of the CDR3; the missing end is completed from the germline J gene. Germline V gives CDR1 MNHEY, CDR2 SVGEGT. CDR3 length: 16 amino acids. With 4 bases clipped from V and 3 bases from J, the junction kept 6 bases outside the gene matches.

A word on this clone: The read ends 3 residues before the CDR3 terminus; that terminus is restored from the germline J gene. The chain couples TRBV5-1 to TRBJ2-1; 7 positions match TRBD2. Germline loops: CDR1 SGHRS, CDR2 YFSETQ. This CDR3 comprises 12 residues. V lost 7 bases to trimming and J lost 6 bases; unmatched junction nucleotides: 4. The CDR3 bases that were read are TGCGCCAGCGCTGGGGGGGGCAATGAG. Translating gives CASAGGGNE. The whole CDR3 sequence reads CASAGGGNEQFF.

The CDR3 bases that were read are TGTGCCAGCAGATTAACAGGGGGCGCGGAGACC. It translates to CASRLTGGAET. The CDR3, in full, reads CASRLTGGAETQYF. The J gene is TRBJ2-5, the V gene TRBV2; 9 nucleotides agree with TRBD1. Sequencing ends 3 residues short of the CDR3 end; the germline J gene provides the rest. V gave up 6 bases and J gave up 5 bases; unmatched junction bases: 7. Germline CDR1 reads SNHLY; CDR2 reads FYNNEI. The CDR3 covers 14 residues.

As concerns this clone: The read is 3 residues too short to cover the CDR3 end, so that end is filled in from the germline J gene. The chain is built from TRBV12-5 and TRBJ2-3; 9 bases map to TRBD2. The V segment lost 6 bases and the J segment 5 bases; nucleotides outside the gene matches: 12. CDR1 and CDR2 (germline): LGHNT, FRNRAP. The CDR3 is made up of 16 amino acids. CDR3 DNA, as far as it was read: TGTGCTAGTGGACCCATAGCGGGAGAGATAGTAGATACG. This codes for CASGPIAGEIVDT. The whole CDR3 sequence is CASGPIAGEIVDTQYF.

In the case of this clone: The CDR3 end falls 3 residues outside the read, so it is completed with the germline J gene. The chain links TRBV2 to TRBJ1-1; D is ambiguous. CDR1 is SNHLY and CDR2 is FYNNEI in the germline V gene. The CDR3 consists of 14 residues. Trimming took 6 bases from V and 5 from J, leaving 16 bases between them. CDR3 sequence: CASRAYDTATEAFF. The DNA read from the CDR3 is TGTGCCAGCAGGGCATACGACACGGCGACTGAA.

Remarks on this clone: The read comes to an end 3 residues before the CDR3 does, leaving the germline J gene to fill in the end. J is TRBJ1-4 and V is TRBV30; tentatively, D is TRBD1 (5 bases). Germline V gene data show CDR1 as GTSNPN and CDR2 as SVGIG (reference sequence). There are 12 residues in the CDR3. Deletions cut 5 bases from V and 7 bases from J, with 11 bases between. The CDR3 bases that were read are TGTGCCTGGGGAATTACAGGTGAAAAA. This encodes CAWGITGEK. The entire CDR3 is CAWGITGEKLFF.

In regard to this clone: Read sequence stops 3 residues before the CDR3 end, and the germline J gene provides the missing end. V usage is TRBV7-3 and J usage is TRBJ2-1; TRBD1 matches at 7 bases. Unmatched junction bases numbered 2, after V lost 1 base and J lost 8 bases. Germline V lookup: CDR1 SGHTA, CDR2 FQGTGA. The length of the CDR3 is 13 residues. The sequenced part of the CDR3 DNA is TGTGCCAGCAGCTTAATAGGGGGCCATGAG. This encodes CASSLIGGHE. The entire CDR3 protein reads CASSLIGGHEQFF. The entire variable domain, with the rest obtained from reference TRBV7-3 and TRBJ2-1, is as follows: GAGVSQTPSNKVTEKGKYVELRCDPISGHTALYWYRQSLGQGPEFLIYFQGTGAADDSGLPNDRFFAVRPEGSVSTLKIQRTERGDSAVYLCASSLIGGHEQFFGPGTRLTVL.

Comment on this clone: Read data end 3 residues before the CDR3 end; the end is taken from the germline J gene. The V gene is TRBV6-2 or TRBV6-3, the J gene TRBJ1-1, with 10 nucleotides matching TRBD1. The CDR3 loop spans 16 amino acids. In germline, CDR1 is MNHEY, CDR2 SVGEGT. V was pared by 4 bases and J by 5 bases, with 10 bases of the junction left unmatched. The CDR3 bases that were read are TGTGCCAGCAGTTTCGACCGGGACAGGGGTTCGACTGAA. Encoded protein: CASSFDRDRGSTE. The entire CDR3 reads CASSFDRDRGSTEAFF.

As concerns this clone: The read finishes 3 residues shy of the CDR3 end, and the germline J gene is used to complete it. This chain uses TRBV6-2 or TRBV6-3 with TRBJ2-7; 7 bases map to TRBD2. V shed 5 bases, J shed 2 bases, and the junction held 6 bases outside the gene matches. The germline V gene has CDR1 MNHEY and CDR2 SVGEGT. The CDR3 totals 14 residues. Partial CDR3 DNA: TGTGCCAGCAGTAAACGGGGGGTTCCCTACGAG. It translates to CASSKRGVPYE. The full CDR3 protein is CASSKRGVPYEQYF.